Listed here are 11 T cell receptor beta chains from one sample, sequenced in a study of metastatic and nonmetastatic thyroid tumors. From the PCR reads, TCRdb re-called clones with MiXCR. The data hold several thousand clones, with 25% to 30% observed a single time. All patients were treatment-naive before thyroid surgery. Sequencing was carried out using tumor tissue. The receptors shown here come from a female donor with papillary thyroid cancer or a benign thyroid nodule (not recorded which). Some clones in this sample may be carry-over from other donors' samples.

In its sample, this clone ranks as large. The chain carries TRBV6-5 and TRBJ2-2; D is ambiguous. This CDR3 is 13 amino acids long. Germline-derived CDR1 and CDR2 are MNHEY and SVGAGI. The V gene lost 3 bases and the J gene lost 4 bases, with 6 bases spanning the gap. CDR3 DNA sequence: TGTGCCAGCAGTTATGGCAGCACCGGGGAGCTGTTTTTT. It specifies CASSYGSTGELFF.

This clone was counted a few times. The chain combines TRBV6-1 with TRBJ1-2; a weak D match, TRBD1 (5 bases). V lost 7 bases and J 5 bases, leaving 17 bases between the germline ends. The CDR3 is 14 amino acids. The germline V gene encodes CDR1 MNHNS and CDR2 SASEGT. CDR3 DNA: TGTGCCAGCACCCTTAGACAGACTCATTATGGCTACACCTTC. Translating gives CASTLRQTHYGYTF.

The gene calls are TRBV13 and TRBJ1-1, with D possibly TRBD1 on 5 matching bases. Trimming stripped 6 bases from V and 1 base from J, with 21 bases between. From germline, CDR1 is PRHDT and CDR2 FYEKMQ (reference sequence). The CDR3 covers 17 residues. CDR3 nucleotides: TGTGCCAGCAGTGGAACAGGCTTTTCCCTACCGAACACTGAAGCTTTCTTT. It encodes CASSGTGFSLPNTEAFF.

The genes are TRBV4-1 and TRBJ1-5; D gene uncertain. From germline, CDR1 is MGHRA and CDR2 YSYEKL. The CDR3 contains 16 residues. Trimming removed 0 bases from V and 4 bases from J, with 13 bases in between. The CDR3 loop reads CASSQEWGVGNQPQHF. In DNA, the CDR3 is TGCGCCAGCAGCCAAGAGTGGGGTGTGGGGAATCAGCCCCAGCATTTT.

This clone is termed medium-sized. The chain links TRBV20-1 to TRBJ2-1, with TRBD1 matching 11 bases. This CDR3 region has 16 residues. Looked up from germline, CDR1 is DFQATT and CDR2 is SNEGSKA (reference sequence). V gave up 3 bases and J gave up 5 bases; unmatched junction bases: 9. The CDR3 sequence: CSARGQGVSYNNEQFF. DNA of the CDR3: TGCAGTGCTAGGGGACAGGGGGTTTCCTATAACAATGAGCAGTTCTTC.

This clone ranks as medium-sized. The chain couples TRBV19 to TRBJ2-6; D is unclear. The CDR3 sequence is 16 residues long. The V gene lost 1 base and the J gene lost 0 bases, with 7 bases spanning the gap. Germline CDR1 reads LNHDA; CDR2 reads SQIVND (reference sequence). The CDR3 is CASSIAARSGANVLTF. CDR3 DNA sequence: TGTGCCAGTAGTATAGCGGCCCGCTCTGGGGCCAACGTCCTGACTTTC.

Turning to this clone: A much larger clone differs by one base, so this may be a read error. Because the CDR3 is missing its conserved closing phenylalanine or tryptophan, this is likely a read error. The chain carries TRBV6-2 or TRBV6-3 and TRBJ1-5, with D possibly TRBD1 on 5 matching bases. V shed 6 bases and J shed 2 bases, with 14 bases lying between them. The V gene's germline CDR1 is MNHEY and CDR2 SVGEGT. The CDR3 sequence is 15 residues long. CDR3 coding DNA: TGTGCCAGCAGCCGAACGGGGACGGGCAATCAGCCCCAGCATTCT. This translates into CASSRTGTGNQPQHS.

This clone qualifies as medium-sized. V usage is TRBV7-2 and J usage is TRBJ2-7, with a weak D call TRBD1 (5 bases). CDR3 length equals 13 residues. Trimming pared 5 bases from V and 5 bases from J, leaving 13 bases between. Germline V gene sequence: CDR1 SGHTA, CDR2 FQGNSA. CDR3 region: CASSRREGDEQYF. DNA of the CDR3: TGTGCCAGCAGCCGTCGCGAAGGGGACGAGCAGTACTTC.

This rearrangement joins TRBV6-5 to TRBJ2-7; the match to TRBD2 covers 11 bases. The CDR3 extends over 16 amino acids. The J segment lost 5 bases and the V segment lost 0 bases, leaving 6 bases of the junction unmatched. Per germline, CDR1 MNHEY and CDR2 SVGAGI. CDR3 loop: CASSYSRTSGSNEQYF. The CDR3, as DNA: TGTGCCAGCAGTTACTCTCGTACTAGCGGGAGCAACGAGCAGTACTTC.

By frequency in the sample, this clone is medium-sized. The chain employs TRBV5-1 and TRBJ2-2; possibly TRBD1 or TRBD2 for D (5 bases each). The V end was cut by 2 bases, the J end by 4 bases, with 12 bases between. Germline-derived CDR1 and CDR2 are SGHRS and YFSETQ. This CDR3 region has 15 residues. CDR3 sequence (DNA): TGCGCCAGCAGCTTTACTAGGGGACCCACCGGGGAGCTGTTTTTT. This sequence encodes CASSFTRGPTGELFF.

The V and J genes are TRBV30 and TRBJ1-1, with 7 bases identical to TRBD1. The J segment lost 5 bases and the V segment lost 6 bases, leaving 15 bases of the junction unmatched. CDR3 length: 15 amino acids. Germline CDR1 reads GTSNPN; CDR2 reads SVGIG (reference sequence). CDR3 bases: TGTGCCTGCCGTAGAGGGGGCCCGACTGGGACTGAAGCTTTCTTT. Translation gives CACRRGGPTGTEAFF. The variable domain in full, with the rest retrieved from reference TRBV30 and TRBJ1-1, is SQTIHQWPATLVQPVGSPLSLECTVEGTSNPNLYWYRQAAGRGLQLLFYSVGIGQISSEVPQNLSASRPQDRQFILSSKKLLLSDSGFYLCACRRGGPTGTEAFFGQGTRLTVV.